One and the same sample provided the 17 T cell receptor beta chains below, sequenced in a study of T cell repertoires in cytomegalovirus infection (dated by TCRdb to between 2019 and 2020). These receptors have no known antigen. The treatment or condition label, read with the paper, signifies: in vitro stimulation with specific CMV peptide epitopes to enrich CMV-specific T cells. TCRdb lists the instrument as Illumina HiSeq 1500. TCRdb's own reprocessing of the public reads used fastp at Q25 and MiXCR and kept productive beta chains. Records with the same CDR3 protein are collapsed into one entry carrying the most frequent genes and DNA. The sample table shows 40,000 to 55,000 distinct CDR3 sequences, and about a fifth are seen once. Of the sample, around 90% falls within the top ten clones. The material was CD8+ T cells from cultured PBMCs, obtained from culture after CMV antigen stimulation. Receptor source: a human donor in good health (CMV status not recorded). Some clones in this sample may be carry-over from other donors' samples.

This clonotype was seen more than once but under ten times. The chain couples TRBV7-2 to TRBJ1-2; TRBD1 matches at 9 bases. The J segment lost 4 bases and the V segment lost 5 bases, leaving 5 bases of the junction unmatched. The CDR3 sequence is 14 residues long. Germline V lookup: CDR1 SGHTA, CDR2 FQGNSA. CDR3 nucleotides: TGTGCCAGCAGCCCGACAGGGGGGGCCTATGGCTACACCTTC. Its translation is CASSPTGGAYGYTF.

This clonotype turned up a few times. The rearrangement links TRBV12-3 or TRBV12-4 to TRBJ2-1; 8 nucleotides agree with TRBD1. CDR3 length: 15 residues. V trimming: 6 bases; J trimming: 8 bases; junction bases outside the gene matches: 12. The CDR3 loop reads CASSTRDRLTHEQFF. CDR3 DNA: TGTGCCAGCAGCACCCGGGACAGGCTCACCCATGAGCAGTTCTTC.

The chain employs TRBV28 and TRBJ2-5, with TRBD1 matching 11 bases. The V and J ends lost 6 bases and 4 bases, in that order; junction bases with no gene match: 10. Germline V gene lookup returns CDR1 MDHEN and CDR2 SYDVKM. This CDR3 has 16 amino acids. The CDR3 is CASSLLVGTGGETQYF. The CDR3 DNA reads TGTGCCAGCAGCCTGCTGGTCGGGACAGGGGGAGAGACCCAGTACTTC. Full variable domain (outside the CDR3, taken from reference TRBV28 and TRBJ2-5): DVKVTQSSRYLVKRTGEKVFLECVQDMDHENMFWYRQDPGLGLRLIYFSYDVKMKEKGDIPEGYSVSREKKERFSLILESASTNQTSMYLCASSLLVGTGGETQYFGPGTRLLVL.

J is TRBJ2-5 and V is TRBV7-6; D possibly uses TRBD1 or TRBD2 (7 bases each). CDR3 length: 15 residues. Trimming removed 6 bases at V and 1 base at J, with 15 bases between. Germline V gene sequence: CDR1 SGHVS, CDR2 FNYEAQ. DNA for the CDR3: TGTGCCAGCAGGGGCAGGGGGGGATCCCAAGAGACCCAGTACTTC. Translation gives CASRGRGGSQETQYF.

The V call is TRBV7-8, the J call TRBJ1-5, with a tentative D call TRBD1 (6 bases). Trimming shortened V by 2 bases and J by 7 bases, and 15 bases separated the two germline ends. This CDR3 is built from 15 residues. Germline values: CDR1 SGHVS, CDR2 FQNEAQ. CDR3 residues: CASSLRQSRGQPQHF. CDR3 coding DNA: TGTGCCAGCAGCTTACGCCAGTCAAGGGGGCAGCCCCAGCATTTT.

This clonotype was seen more than once but under ten times. The V and J genes are TRBV7-9 and TRBJ1-2, with D possibly matching TRBD1 (6 bases). Germline V gene lookup returns CDR1 SEHNR and CDR2 FQNEAQ (reference sequence). The CDR3 consists of 13 residues. With 3 bases removed from V and 8 bases from J, the gap between germline ends came to 13 bases. The CDR3 coding sequence is TGTGCCAGCAGCTTGAAGGGGGTGTACGGCTACACCTTC. This codes for CASSLKGVYGYTF.

The chain couples TRBV6-2 or TRBV6-3 to TRBJ2-1; 12 nucleotides agree with TRBD2. The length of the CDR3 is 14 residues. Trimming took 3 bases from V and 8 from J; bases not matched to a gene: 2. Germline V gene lookup returns CDR1 MNHEY and CDR2 SVGEGT. The CDR3, as DNA: TGTGCCAGCAGTTATACTAGCGGGGGGCATGAGCAGTTCTTC. Translation gives CASSYTSGGHEQFF.

The chain couples TRBV7-3 to TRBJ2-3, with 7 bases aligning to TRBD2. With V trimmed by 4 bases and J by 6 bases, 7 bases remained unmatched. Per the germline V gene, CDR1 is SGHTA and CDR2 is FQGTGA. This CDR3 has 14 amino acids. The CDR3 protein is CASSWGGGSDTQYF. Written as DNA, the CDR3 is TGTGCCAGCAGCTGGGGGGGGGGATCGGATACGCAGTATTTT.

This clonotype was counted between two and nine times. The chain employs TRBV6-2 or TRBV6-3 and TRBJ1-1; D perhaps matches TRBD1 (5 bases). Trimming left V 6 bases short and J 0 bases short, with 17 bases between. Germline V gene data show CDR1 as MNHEY and CDR2 as SVGEGT. The CDR3 spans 16 residues. CDR3 sequence (DNA): TGTGCCAGCAGACGAGGGGACCGGGCCATGAACACTGAAGCTTTCTTT. Protein sequence: CASRRGDRAMNTEAFF.

The chain employs TRBV12-3 or TRBV12-4 and TRBJ1-4; D gene uncertain. Trimming stripped 6 bases from V and 4 bases from J, with 15 bases between. The CDR3 is 15 amino acids. In DNA, the CDR3 is TGTGCCAGCAGCGACCTCCGGGCCGATAATGAAAAACTGTTTTTT. Residues: CASSDLRADNEKLFF.

The table lists this clonotype with a few counts. The genes are TRBV7-8 and TRBJ2-3; 7 positions match TRBD2. The CDR3 has 14 amino acids. CDR1 is SGHVS and CDR2 is FQNEAQ in the germline V gene. The trim removed 5 bases at V and 0 bases at J, leaving 2 bases unmatched. This CDR3 reads CASSPAGSTDTQYF. In DNA form, the CDR3 reads TGTGCCAGCAGCCCAGCGGGGAGCACAGATACGCAGTATTTT.

This clonotype has a handful of counts. CDR3 sequence (DNA): TGTGCCGGGCTAGCGGGGGGCCGCAGAGGGGAGCTGTTTTTT. It is translated as CAGLAGGRRGELFF. V gene TRBV2 combines with J gene TRBJ2-2; 11 bases map to TRBD2. V dropped 11 bases and J dropped 8; count of bases not matched to a gene: 10. The CDR3 covers 14 residues. CDR1 and CDR2 (germline): SNHLY, FYNNEI.

In its sample, this clonotype was seen a few times. The chain joins TRBV7-8 to TRBJ1-1, with TRBD1 identical over 9 bases. The CDR3 consists of 14 residues. The trim removed 4 bases at V and 4 bases at J, leaving 4 bases unmatched. Germline V CDR1 and CDR2: SGHVS, FQNEAQ. The CDR3 DNA sequence: TGTGCCAGCAGCTCAGGGACAGGGCCCACTGAAGCTTTCTTT. It is translated as CASSSGTGPTEAFF.

The rearrangement links TRBV10-3 to TRBJ2-1; D is undetermined. This CDR3 is built from 15 residues. V gave up 0 bases and J gave up 6 bases, with 12 bases separating them. Looked up from germline, CDR1 is ENHRY and CDR2 is SYGVKD. The DNA for the CDR3 is TGTGCCATCAGTGAGTCGAAGCGAGACATCAATGAGCAGTTCTTC. Translating it yields CAISESKRDINEQFF.

The gene calls are TRBV19 and TRBJ1-2, with TRBD1 matching 7 bases. CDR1 is LNHDA, CDR2 SQIVND, per germline (reference sequence). Trimming removed 0 bases from V and 6 bases from J; junction bases left unmatched: 7. The CDR3 loop spans 15 amino acids. The DNA of the CDR3 is TGTGCCAGTAGTATAGATGAAGGGGGCGCGGATGGCTACACCTTC. It specifies CASSIDEGGADGYTF.

The CDR3 sequence is CASSLELGEQYF. CDR3 sequence (DNA): TGTGCCAGCAGCTTAGAACTGGGCGAGCAGTACTTC. The chain recombines TRBV7-6 with TRBJ2-7; D remains ambiguous. CDR1 and CDR2 (germline): SGHVS, FNYEAQ. The ends were cut back, 1 base at V and 6 bases at J, with 7 bases in the middle. CDR3 length: 12 amino acids.

This chain links TRBV6-1 with TRBJ2-7; D not resolved. This CDR3 has 13 amino acids. Germline CDR1 is MNHNS and CDR2 is SASEGT. Deletions cut 7 bases from V and 7 bases from J, with 17 bases between. The CDR3 loop reads CASTMKPLFEQYF. CDR3 sequence (DNA): TGTGCCAGCACTATGAAGCCCCTCTTTGAGCAGTACTTC.